The 17 T cell receptor beta chains reported below all come from one sample, sequenced in a study of vaccination effects on CD4 cells after COVID-19. The ViraFEST assay expanded antigen-specific CD4+ T cells with viral peptide pools before sequencing. Following culture for about ten days, CD4+ T cells were isolated. Participants each got two BNT162b2 or mRNA-1273 vaccine doses. These receptors' antigens are unknown. Using immunoSEQ multiplex PCR, the repertoire was profiled, and TCRdb retains in-frame clones only, with some absent. This sample has over 60,000 clones; 74% occur once, and the top ten carry about 1.6%. This sample comprised CD4+ T cells from PBMCs cultured with HCoV-229E spike peptides, obtained after COVID-19 vaccination. The receptors come from a human donor who received a COVID-19 vaccine.

The chain is built from TRBV2 and TRBJ1-1; TRBD1 agrees at 9 bases. Trimming took 6 bases from V and 6 from J; bases not matched to a gene: 8. CDR3 size: 14 residues. Germline V gene sequence: CDR1 SNHLY, CDR2 FYNNEI. The CDR3 is CASRRDRDIPEAFF. The CDR3 nucleotides read TGTGCCAGCAGGAGGGACAGGGACATACCTGAAGCTTTCTTT.

Only a few counts were recorded for this clone. V usage is TRBV9 and J usage is TRBJ1-5; the D gene is possibly TRBD1 (5 bases). With 4 bases removed from V and 0 bases from J, the gap between germline ends came to 17 bases. Germline lookup yields CDR1 SGDLS and CDR2 YYNGEE. The CDR3 consists of 17 residues. CDR3 amino acids: CASSPTDSLYSNQPQHF. Written as DNA, the CDR3 is TGTGCCAGCAGCCCCACAGACAGCCTCTATAGCAATCAGCCCCAGCATTTT.

J is TRBJ2-5 and V is TRBV6-5, with D perhaps given as TRBD1 or TRBD2 (7 bases each). Germline CDR1 reads MNHEY; CDR2 reads SVGAGI. This CDR3 region has 14 residues. Trimming stripped 6 bases from V and 5 bases from J, with 16 bases between. CDR3 sequence reads: CASSTLRGGETQYF. CDR3 bases: TGTGCCAGCAGCACACTCAGGGGGGGGGAGACCCAGTACTTC.

This chain joins TRBV27 and TRBJ1-1; D gene unclear. CDR3 length: 15 residues. Looked up from germline, CDR1 is MNHEY and CDR2 is SMNVEV (reference sequence). The V end lost 2 bases, the J end lost 1 base, and 11 bases lay between the germline ends. The CDR3, as DNA: TGTGCCAGCAGTTTACTAAAGGGTGGGAACACTGAAGCTTTCTTT. Amino acids: CASSLLKGGNTEAFF.

This clone was recorded once. The chain carries TRBV12-3 or TRBV12-4 and TRBJ2-7; no firm D call. This CDR3 has 12 residues. V lost 3 bases, J lost 3 bases, and 6 bases lay in between. The CDR3 DNA reads TGTGCCAGCAGTTTCGGCCGCTACGAGCAGTACGTC. As protein: CASSFGRYEQYV.

This clone was seen more than once but under ten times. The gene calls are TRBV2 and TRBJ2-2; 7 positions agree with TRBD1. In germline, CDR1 is SNHLY, CDR2 FYNNEI. The CDR3 is 14 amino acids. V trimming: 3 bases; J trimming: 7 bases; junction bases outside the gene matches: 5. The CDR3 DNA reads as TGTGCCAGCAGTGACGTCAGGGGGTACGGGGAGCTGTTTTTT. Protein sequence: CASSDVRGYGELFF.

The V and J genes are TRBV18 and TRBJ1-1; unclear D gene. This CDR3 contains 13 residues. Germline CDR1 is KGHSH and CDR2 is LQKENI. Trimming removed 6 bases from V and 1 base from J, with 9 bases in between. DNA for the CDR3: TGTGCCAGCTCTCCTGGTCCGAACACTGAAGCTTTCTTT. Translating gives CASSPGPNTEAFF.

V and J are TRBV10-2 and TRBJ1-2; D unclear. Trimming cost V 6 bases and J 0 bases, with 14 bases left between them. The CDR3 is made up of 15 amino acids. Per germline, CDR1 WSHSY and CDR2 SAAADI. The CDR3 loop reads CASSRTLNPNYGYTF. The CDR3 DNA reads as TGCGCCAGCAGCCGGACCCTAAACCCTAACTATGGCTACACCTTC.

J is TRBJ2-2 and V is TRBV7-3; D perhaps matches TRBD1 (6 bases). Looked up from germline, CDR1 is SGHTA and CDR2 is FQGTGA. V was cut by 5 bases and J by 6 bases, with 13 bases left in between. This CDR3 is 14 amino acids long. The CDR3 loop reads CASSPTGLAGELFF. The CDR3, as DNA: TGTGCCAGCAGCCCCACAGGGCTCGCCGGGGAGCTGTTTTTT.

This chain connects TRBV4-3 to TRBJ1-3; TRBD1 is a possible D gene (6 bases). In germline, CDR1 is LGHNA, CDR2 YSLEER. The V end lost 0 bases, the J end lost 0 bases, and 15 bases lay between the germline ends. This CDR3 is 18 amino acids long. CDR3 sequence: CASSQDPDRSYSGNTIYF. The CDR3 nucleotides are TGCGCCAGCAGCCAAGACCCTGACAGGTCCTACTCTGGAAACACCATATATTTT.

This rearrangement joins TRBV18 to TRBJ1-4, with D uncertain. Trimming stripped 2 bases from V and 0 bases from J, with 19 bases between. The CDR3 spans 19 residues. Per germline, CDR1 KGHSH and CDR2 LQKENI. Here the CDR3 reads CASSPIDIKLGATNEKLFF. DNA for the CDR3: TGTGCCAGCTCACCAATTGACATAAAGCTGGGTGCAACTAATGAAAAACTGTTTTTT.

The chain links TRBV11-2 to TRBJ2-7; TRBD2 is a possible D gene (6 bases). CDR1 SGHAT and CDR2 FQNNGV come from the germline V gene. Trimming took off 3 bases at V and 0 bases at J, with 12 bases between the two ends. This CDR3 is 15 amino acids long. CDR3 sequence reads: CASSFGTVFSYEQYV. CDR3 sequence (DNA): TGTGCCAGCAGCTTCGGGACTGTTTTCTCCTACGAGCAGTACGTC.

This clone occurred a few times. The genes are TRBV9 and TRBJ2-7; no firm D call. CDR1 is SGDLS, CDR2 YYNGEE, per germline. The CDR3 is 15 residues long. Trimming took off 4 bases at V and 5 bases at J, with 19 bases between the two ends. The CDR3 nucleotides read TGTGCCAGCAGCCCATACCTAACACGGACGGACGAGCAGTACGTC. Translated, it gives CASSPYLTRTDEQYV.

This chain uses TRBV5-1 with TRBJ1-1; D gene ambiguous. Germline CDR1 reads SGHRS; CDR2 reads YFSETQ. V was shortened by 2 bases and J by 0 bases, with 8 bases between the two germline ends. The CDR3 is 14 residues long. CDR3 nucleotides: TGCGCCAGCAGCTTTCGAGGTGTGAACACTGAAGCTTTCTTT. It is translated as CASSFRGVNTEAFF.

The V gene is TRBV3-1 (or the pseudogene TRBV3-2), the J gene TRBJ2-5, with 7 positions matching TRBD1. This CDR3 contains 13 residues. V lost 4 bases to trimming and J lost 4 bases; unmatched junction nucleotides: 3. CDR1 is LGHDT, CDR2 YNNKEL, per germline (reference sequence). This CDR3 is CASSLYRGETQYF. The CDR3 DNA follows: TGTGCCAGCAGCCTATACAGGGGAGAGACCCAGTACTTC.

The chain employs TRBV27 and TRBJ1-2; D ambiguous. V was cut by 6 bases and J by 2 bases, with 7 bases left in between. This CDR3 spans 12 amino acids. CDR1 and CDR2 (germline): MNHEY, SMNVEV (reference sequence). The CDR3: CASSRNNYGYTF. CDR3 bases: TGTGCCAGCAGCCGGAACAACTATGGCTACACCTTC.

The V and J genes are TRBV9 and TRBJ1-2; no firm D call. Germline assignment: CDR1 SGDLS and CDR2 YYNGEE. The V gene lost 4 bases and the J gene lost 1 base, with 14 bases spanning the gap. The CDR3 is made up of 15 amino acids. The CDR3 spells CASSLHITSNYGYTF. The CDR3 coding sequence is TGTGCCAGCAGCTTACACATAACCAGTAACTATGGCTACACCTTC.